The T cell receptor beta chain under discussion was sequenced for a study of shared clonotypes between healthy human individuals. Across the study: The cohort had two women and a few men, ages 18 to 49.

Repertoires were generated with immunoSEQ multiplex PCR, while TCRdb's copy carries only in-frame clones and drops some. The sample yields some 530,000 clones, 60% to 80% seen once. V dropped 2 bases and J dropped 3; count of bases not matched to a gene: 7. The CDR3 totals 15 residues. Germline V lookup: CDR1 SGHTA, CDR2 FQGNSA. Points on this clone: Antigen specificity is unknown.

Study outcomes and limitations: A limitation of the genetic and exposure-history diversity represented arose from few donors.

Healthy and HIV-negative, the adult donors had no recent acute infections or vaccinations. This rearrangement joins TRBV7-2 to TRBJ2-7; 7 nucleotides match TRBD2. This TCR derives from a woman aged 40 to 49 in good health. Some clones in this sample may be carry-over from other donors' samples. Material for sequencing was PBMCs. In DNA form, the CDR3 reads TGTGCCAGCAGCTTATCCTGGGGAGGGAGCTACGAGCAGTACTTC. This encodes CASSLSWGGSYEQYF. Complete variable domain (other parts from reference TRBV7-2 and TRBJ2-7): GAGVSQSPSNKVTEKGKDVELRCDPISGHTALYWYRQSLGQGLEFLIYFQGNSAPDKSGLPSDRFSAERTGGSVSTLTIQRTQQEDSAVYLCASSLSWGGSYEQYFGPGTRLTVT.